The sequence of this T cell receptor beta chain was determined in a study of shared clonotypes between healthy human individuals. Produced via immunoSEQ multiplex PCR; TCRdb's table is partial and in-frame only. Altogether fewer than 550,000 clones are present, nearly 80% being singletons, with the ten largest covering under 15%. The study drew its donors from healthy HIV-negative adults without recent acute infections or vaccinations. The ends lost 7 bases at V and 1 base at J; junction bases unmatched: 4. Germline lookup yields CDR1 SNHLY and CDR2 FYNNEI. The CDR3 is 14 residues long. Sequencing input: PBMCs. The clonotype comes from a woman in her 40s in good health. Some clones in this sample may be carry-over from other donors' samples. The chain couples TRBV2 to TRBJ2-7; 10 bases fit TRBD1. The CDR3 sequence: CASKGTGVSYEQYF. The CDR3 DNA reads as TGTGCCAGCAAGGGGACAGGGGTTTCCTACGAGCAGTACTTC.